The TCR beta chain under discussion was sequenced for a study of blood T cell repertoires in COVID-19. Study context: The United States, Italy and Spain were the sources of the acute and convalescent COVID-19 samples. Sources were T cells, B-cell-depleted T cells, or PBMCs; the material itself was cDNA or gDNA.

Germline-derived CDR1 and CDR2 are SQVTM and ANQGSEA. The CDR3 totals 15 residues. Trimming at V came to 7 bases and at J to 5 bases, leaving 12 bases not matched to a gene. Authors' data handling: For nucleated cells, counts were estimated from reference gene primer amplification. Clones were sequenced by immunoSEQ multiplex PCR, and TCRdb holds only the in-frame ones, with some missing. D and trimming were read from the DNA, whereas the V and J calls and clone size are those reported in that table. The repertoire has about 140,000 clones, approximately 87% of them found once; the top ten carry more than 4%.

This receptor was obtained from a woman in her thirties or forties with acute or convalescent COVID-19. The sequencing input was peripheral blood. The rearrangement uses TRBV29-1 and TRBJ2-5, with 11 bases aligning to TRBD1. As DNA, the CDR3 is TGCAGCGCTGGAAAACGGGACAGGGGGATGGAGACCCAGTACTTC. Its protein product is CSAGKRDRGMETQYF.